Listed below are T cell receptor beta chains from one sample, sequenced in a study of cytomegalovirus exposure and HLA in healthy donors. Produced via immunoSEQ multiplex PCR; TCRdb's table is partial and in-frame only. The sample lists about 120,000 clones; around 77% were seen once. The sample taken for sequencing was PBMCs. The receptors shown here come from a woman in her 30s in good health and CMV-seropositive. Each CDR3 is given with its conserved first and last residue. The order of the fields is V gene, D gene, clone size, J gene, CDR3 protein, CDR3 DNA. The D gene is left open where the match is weak. Only part of the rows carry a size: once, few, many, or a class if the clone is expanded.

TRBV18,TRBD1,NA,TRBJ1-1,CASSRSRGETEAFF,TGTGCCAGCTCACGATCCAGGGGGGAAACTGAAGCTTTCTTT
TRBV6-5,NA,NA,TRBJ1-6,CASSYGQGGSPLHF,TGTGCCAGCAGTTACGGGCAGGGAGGTTCACCCCTCCACTTT
TRBV7-9,NA,NA,TRBJ2-2,CASNKLTGELFF,TGTGCCAGCAACAAATTGACCGGGGAGCTGTTTTTT
TRBV5-1,TRBD1,NA,TRBJ1-1,CASSVRQGTNTEAFF,TGCGCCAGCAGCGTAAGACAGGGTACGAACACTGAAGCTTTCTTT
TRBV19,NA,NA,TRBJ1-3,CASSMGADSGNTIYF,TGTGCCAGTAGTATGGGCGCTGACTCTGGAAACACCATATATTTT
TRBV27,NA,NA,TRBJ1-6,CASSLAGTHSPLHF,TGTGCCAGCAGTTTAGCCGGGACTCATTCACCCCTCCACTTT
TRBV5-8,TRBD1,NA,TRBJ1-2,CASSPTGVGGYTF,TGTGCCAGCAGCCCGACAGGGGTGGGTGGCTACACCTTC
TRBV5-1,NA,once,TRBJ1-4,CASRRLTNEKLFF,TGCGCCAGCCGCCGGTTAACTAATGAAAAACTGTTTTTT
TRBV30,TRBD1,once,TRBJ1-2,CAWSGKGGASYGYTF,TGTGCCTGGAGTGGAAAAGGGGGCGCGAGCTATGGCTACACCTTC
TRBV4-2,NA,NA,TRBJ1-4,CASSQWTESNEKLFF,TGTGCCAGCAGCCAATGGACAGAGTCCAATGAAAAACTGTTTTTT
TRBV7-2,NA,NA,TRBJ2-3,CASSLDRDDTQYF,TGTGCCAGCAGCTTAGACAGGGATGATACGCAGTATTTT
TRBV27,NA,NA,TRBJ1-2,CASSFSGFGYTF,TGTGCCAGCAGTTTTTCAGGGTTTGGCTACACCTTC
TRBV27,NA,NA,TRBJ1-1,CASSSPAPGGTEAFF,TGTGCCAGCAGTTCACCGGCCCCCGGAGGCACTGAAGCTTTCTTT
TRBV11-2,NA,NA,TRBJ2-1,CASSFRSYNEQFF,TGTGCCAGCAGCTTTCGCTCCTACAATGAGCAGTTCTTC
TRBV6-6,TRBD1,few,TRBJ1-4,CASSLTGGNEKLFF,TGTGCCAGCAGTCTCACAGGGGGTAATGAAAAACTGTTTTTT
TRBV16,NA,NA,TRBJ2-5,CASSQLGGQTQETQYF,TGTGCCAGCAGCCAACTCGGCGGACAGACACAAGAGACCCAGTACTTC
TRBV27,NA,NA,TRBJ2-7,CASSLGLGSYEQYF,TGTGCCAGCAGTCTAGGACTTGGCTCCTACGAGCAGTACTTC
TRBV5-6,NA,NA,TRBJ1-1,CASSAPGTEAFF,TGTGCCAGCAGCGCACCGGGTACCGAAGCTTTCTTT
TRBV19,TRBD1,NA,TRBJ1-5,CASTKTGTGSRQPQHF,TGTGCCAGTACCAAGACCGGGACAGGGTCGCGGCAGCCCCAGCATTTT
TRBV6-6,NA,NA,TRBJ1-1,CASSFTTEKNTEAFF,TGTGCCAGCAGTTTCACGACAGAAAAGAACACTGAAGCTTTCTTT
TRBV6-1,NA,NA,TRBJ1-3,CASSDPTGSGNTIYF,TGTGCCAGCAGTGATCCGACAGGATCTGGAAACACCATATATTTT
TRBV19,NA,NA,TRBJ1-5,CASSITPYSGGNQPQHF,TGTGCCAGTAGTATAACCCCGTATTCGGGGGGCAATCAGCCCCAGCATTTT
TRBV30,NA,NA,TRBJ1-1,CAWSVVSTGAFF,TGTGCCTGGAGTGTAGTGTCGACGGGGGCTTTCTTT
TRBV6-5,NA,NA,TRBJ1-5,CARDSPVYSNQPQHF,TGTGCCAGAGACAGTCCTGTTTATAGCAATCAGCCCCAGCATTTT
TRBV7-6,NA,NA,TRBJ2-2,CASSLQPGANTGELFF,TGTGCCAGCAGCTTACAACCAGGGGCAAACACCGGGGAGCTGTTTTTT
TRBV9,TRBD1,NA,TRBJ1-6,CASSVARTGTSPLHF,TGTGCCAGCAGCGTAGCTCGGACAGGGACCTCACCCCTCCACTTT
TRBV4-1,TRBD2,NA,TRBJ2-3,CASSPTGVGGGTDTQYF,TGCGCCAGCAGCCCCACGGGGGTCGGGGGGGGCACAGATACGCAGTATTTT
TRBV28,NA,NA,TRBJ2-5,CASSHRSGGETQYF,TGTGCCAGCAGTCACAGGTCCGGAGGGGAGACCCAGTACTTC
TRBV2,TRBD2,NA,TRBJ2-2,CASLPPGLTTGELFF,TGTGCCAGCCTACCCCCGGGACTAACCACCGGGGAGCTGTTTTTT
TRBV6-1,NA,NA,TRBJ2-7,CASRPTGYEQYF,TGTGCCAGCAGGCCTACAGGGTACGAGCAGTACTTC
TRBV7-6,TRBD1,NA,TRBJ2-7,CASSPGGTGHEQYF,TGTGCCAGCAGCCCCGGCGGGACAGGGCACGAGCAGTACTTC
TRBV4-1,TRBD1,NA,TRBJ2-7,CASSPETGGYEQYF,TGCGCCAGCAGCCCCGAGACAGGGGGCTACGAGCAGTACTTC
TRBV4-2,TRBD2,NA,TRBJ2-5,CASSHELAGGPQKETQYF,TGTGCCAGCAGCCACGAACTAGCGGGAGGGCCACAGAAAGAGACCCAGTACTTC
TRBV11-2,NA,NA,TRBJ2-4,CASSPQEGRVTKNIQYF,TGTGCCAGCAGTCCCCAGGAGGGCAGGGTTACCAAAAACATTCAGTACTTC
TRBV28,NA,NA,TRBJ1-1,CASRPPLANTEAFF,TGTGCCAGCAGGCCGCCTCTGGCGAACACTGAAGCTTTCTTT
TRBV5-6,NA,few,TRBJ1-4,CASSSPTGEKLFF,TGTGCCAGCAGCTCCCCAACAGGGGAAAAACTGTTTTTT
TRBV19,NA,once,TRBJ1-1,CASSGELVANTEAFF,TGTGCCAGTAGTGGAGAACTCGTGGCGAACACTGAAGCTTTCTTT